A selection of T cell receptor beta chains follows, all from one sample in a study of naive and memory T cell subsets. MiXCR, run by TCRdb on the UMI-ligation and nested PCR reads, gives a single entry per CDR3 protein. The data hold around 100,000 distinct CDR3 sequences, with roughly 15% observed a single time. The sample consisted of naive CD8+ T cells from blood. The source of these receptors is a human donor in good health. CDR3s include the opening cysteine and the closing phenylalanine or tryptophan. A D gene is named only where the DNA matches it firmly. The size field is filled for only some rows; it gives once, few, many or a size class.

j_call d_call v_call clone_size cdr3_aa cdr3_nt
TRBJ2-1 TRBD2 TRBV27 - CASSIAGGNEQFF TGTGCCAGCAGTATAGCGGGAGGCAATGAGCAGTTCTTC
TRBJ2-7 - TRBV25-1 - CASSDPVDEQYF TGTGCCAGCAGTGATCCGGTGGACGAGCAGTACTTC
TRBJ2-1 TRBD2 TRBV7-3 many CASSRAGGGEQFF TGTGCCAGCAGCCGAGCGGGGGGTGGTGAGCAGTTCTTC
TRBJ2-3 - TRBV7-9 few CASSTRGTDTQYF TGTGCCAGCAGCACCCGGGGCACAGATACGCAGTATTTT
TRBJ2-3 - TRBV20-1 - CSATSLLGTQYF TGCAGTGCAACTTCCCTGCTGGGTACGCAGTATTTT
TRBJ1-2 - TRBV5-4 - CASSLRGADYGYTF TGTGCCAGCAGCTTAAGAGGGGCTGACTATGGCTACACCTTC
TRBJ2-3 TRBD2 TRBV7-8 many CASSYGGSTDTQYF TGTGCCAGCAGCTACGGGGGGAGCACAGATACGCAGTATTTT
TRBJ2-5 - TRBV7-9 - CASSQTRGKQETQYF TGTGCCAGCAGCCAAACCCGGGGAAAACAAGAGACCCAGTACTTC
TRBJ2-7 - TRBV30 - CAWTQGPYEQYF TGTGCCTGGACCCAGGGACCCTACGAGCAGTACTTC
TRBJ2-1 - TRBV5-5 few CASDPDYNEQFF TGTGCCAGCGACCCCGACTACAATGAGCAGTTCTTC
TRBJ2-2 - TRBV15 - CATDGAVNTGELFF TGTGCCACCGATGGGGCGGTAAACACCGGGGAGCTGTTTTTT
TRBJ2-1 TRBD2 TRBV27 few CASSLASGGYNEQFF TGTGCCAGCAGTTTGGCTAGCGGGGGGTACAATGAGCAGTTCTTC
TRBJ2-3 TRBD2 TRBV7-9 few CASSLALAGRGTDTQYF TGTGCCAGCAGCTTAGCGCTAGCGGGGAGAGGCACAGATACGCAGTATTTT
TRBJ2-3 TRBD2 TRBV10-3 few CAISESGLSSTDTQYF TGTGCCATCAGTGAGTCGGGACTATCTAGCACAGATACGCAGTATTTT
TRBJ2-1 TRBD2 TRBV4-3 - CASSQGAGGVWDEQFF TGCGCCAGCAGCCAAGGGGCGGGGGGCGTTTGGGATGAGCAGTTCTTC
TRBJ1-1 TRBD1 TRBV13 - CASSTTETGNTEAFF TGTGCCAGCAGCACAACCGAGACAGGGAATACTGAAGCTTTCTTT
TRBJ2-5 TRBD1 TRBV7-9 - CASSINQGADLKTQYF TGTGCCAGCAGCATAAACCAGGGGGCAGATCTGAAGACCCAGTACTTC
TRBJ2-7 - TRBV3-1 - CASSQGQIYEQYF TGTGCCAGCAGCCAGGGGCAGATCTACGAGCAGTACTTC
TRBJ1-1 - TRBV12-3/TRBV12-4 - CASSLARALNTEAFF TGTGCCAGCAGTTTAGCCAGGGCTTTGAACACTGAAGCTTTCTTT
TRBJ2-3 - TRBV11-3 few CASSLSPTDTQYF TGTGCCAGCAGCTTATCCCCGACAGATACGCAGTATTTT
TRBJ2-1 TRBD2 TRBV7-2 few CASSGLAGGLHNEQFF TGTGCCAGCAGTGGACTAGCGGGAGGGTTACACAATGAGCAGTTCTTC
TRBJ2-1 TRBD2 TRBV19 few CASSRLAGVDEQFF TGTGCCAGTAGTCGACTAGCGGGAGTGGATGAGCAGTTCTTC
TRBJ1-1 - TRBV6-6 many CASSYLNTEAFF TGTGCCAGCAGTTACCTGAACACTGAAGCTTTCTTT
TRBJ2-2 TRBD1 TRBV19 many CASSPTGVDTGELFF TGTGCCAGTAGCCCGACAGGGGTGGACACCGGGGAGCTGTTTTTT